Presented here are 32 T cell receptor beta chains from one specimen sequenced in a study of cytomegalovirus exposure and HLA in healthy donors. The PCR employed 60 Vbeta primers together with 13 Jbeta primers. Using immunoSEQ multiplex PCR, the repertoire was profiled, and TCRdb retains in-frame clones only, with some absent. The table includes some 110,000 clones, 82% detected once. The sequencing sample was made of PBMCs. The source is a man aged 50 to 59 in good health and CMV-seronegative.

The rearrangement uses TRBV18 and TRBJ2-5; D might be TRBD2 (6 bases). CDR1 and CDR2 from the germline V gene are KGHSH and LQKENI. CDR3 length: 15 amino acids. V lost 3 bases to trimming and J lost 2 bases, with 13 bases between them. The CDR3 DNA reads TGTGCCAGCTCACCGGAGGGTGCAAGACAAGAGACCCAGTACTTC. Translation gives CASSPEGARQETQYF.

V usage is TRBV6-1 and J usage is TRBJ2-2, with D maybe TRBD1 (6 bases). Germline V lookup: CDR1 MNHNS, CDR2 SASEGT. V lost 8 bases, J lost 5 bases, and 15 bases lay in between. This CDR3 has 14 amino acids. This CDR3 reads CASESFRGTGELFF. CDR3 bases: TGTGCCAGCGAGTCTTTCAGGGGAACCGGGGAGCTGTTTTTT.

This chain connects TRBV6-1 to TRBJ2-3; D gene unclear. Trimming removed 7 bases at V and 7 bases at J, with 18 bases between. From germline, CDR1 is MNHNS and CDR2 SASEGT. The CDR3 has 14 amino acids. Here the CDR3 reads CASMPTSATYTQYF. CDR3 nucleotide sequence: TGTGCCAGCATGCCGACATCGGCCACGTATACGCAGTATTTT.

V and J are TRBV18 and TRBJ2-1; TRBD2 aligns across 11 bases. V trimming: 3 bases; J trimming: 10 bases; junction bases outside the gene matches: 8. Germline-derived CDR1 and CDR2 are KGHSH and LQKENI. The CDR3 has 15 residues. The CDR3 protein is CASSPVAGGSREQFF. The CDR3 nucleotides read TGTGCCAGCTCACCCGTAGCGGGGGGGTCGCGCGAGCAGTTCTTC.

CDR3 nucleotides: TGTGCCAGCAGTGAAGACAGACCTGAAGCTTTCTTT. Protein product: CASSEDRPEAFF. This chain joins TRBV6-1 and TRBJ1-1, with D unresolved. This CDR3 has 12 residues. Germline CDR1 reads MNHNS; CDR2 reads SASEGT. With 1 base removed from V and 6 bases from J, the gap between germline ends came to 6 bases.

The CDR3 nucleotides are TGTGCCAGTAAGGAGGGACAGGGAGGCTATGGCTACACCTTC. Residues: CASKEGQGGYGYTF. This rearrangement joins TRBV19 to TRBJ1-2, with 9 nucleotides matching TRBD1. The V and J ends lost 7 bases and 4 bases, in that order; junction bases with no gene match: 7. Germline V gene lookup returns CDR1 LNHDA and CDR2 SQIVND (reference sequence). The CDR3 is 14 residues long.

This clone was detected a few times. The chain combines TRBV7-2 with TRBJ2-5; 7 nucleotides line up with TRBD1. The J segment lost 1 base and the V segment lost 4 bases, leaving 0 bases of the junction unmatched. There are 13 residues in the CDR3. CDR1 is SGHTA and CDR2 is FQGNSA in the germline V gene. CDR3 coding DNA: TGTGCCAGCAGCTGGGACAGCCAAGAGACCCAGTACTTC. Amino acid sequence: CASSWDSQETQYF.

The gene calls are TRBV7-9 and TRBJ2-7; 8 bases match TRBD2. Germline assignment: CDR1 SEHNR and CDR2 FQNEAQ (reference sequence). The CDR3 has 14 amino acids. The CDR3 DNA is TGTTCCAGCAGCACGGGGGGGAATCGCTACGAGCAGTACGTC. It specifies CSSSTGGNRYEQYV.

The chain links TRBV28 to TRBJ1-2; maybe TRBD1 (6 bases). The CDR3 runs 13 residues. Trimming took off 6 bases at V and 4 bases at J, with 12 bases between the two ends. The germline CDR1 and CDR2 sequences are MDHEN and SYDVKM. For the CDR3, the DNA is TGTGCCAGCAGGTCGGGACACGTCTATGGCTACACCTTC. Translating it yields CASRSGHVYGYTF.

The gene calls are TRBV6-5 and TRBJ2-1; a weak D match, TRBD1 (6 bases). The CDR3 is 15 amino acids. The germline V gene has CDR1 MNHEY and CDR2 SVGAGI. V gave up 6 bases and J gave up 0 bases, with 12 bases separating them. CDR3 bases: TGTGCCAGCAGCGGCGGACAGAGCTCCTACAATGAGCAGTTCTTC. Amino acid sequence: CASSGGQSSYNEQFF.

The CDR3 nucleotides read TGTGCCAGCAGTTTGCGACCCTTACTAGCGGGGGGCGGGCACGAGCAGTACTTC. It is translated as CASSLRPLLAGGGHEQYF. This chain links TRBV28 with TRBJ2-7; 12 bases are shared with TRBD2. With V trimmed by 3 bases and J by 5 bases, 14 bases remained unmatched. Germline V gives CDR1 MDHEN, CDR2 SYDVKM. The CDR3 is 18 amino acids.

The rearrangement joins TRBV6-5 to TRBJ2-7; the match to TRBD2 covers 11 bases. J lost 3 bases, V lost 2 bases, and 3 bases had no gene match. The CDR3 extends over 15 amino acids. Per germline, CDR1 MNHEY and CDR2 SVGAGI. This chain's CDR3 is CASSYGTSGRYEQYF. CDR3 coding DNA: TGTGCCAGCAGTTACGGGACTAGCGGACGCTACGAGCAGTACTTC.

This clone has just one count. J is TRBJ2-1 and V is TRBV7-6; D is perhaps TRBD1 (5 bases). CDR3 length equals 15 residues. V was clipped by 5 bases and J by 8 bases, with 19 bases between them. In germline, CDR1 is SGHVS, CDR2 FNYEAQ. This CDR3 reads CASSPRRGKDDEQFF. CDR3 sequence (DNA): TGTGCCAGCAGCCCCCGAAGGGGTAAGGACGATGAGCAGTTCTTC.

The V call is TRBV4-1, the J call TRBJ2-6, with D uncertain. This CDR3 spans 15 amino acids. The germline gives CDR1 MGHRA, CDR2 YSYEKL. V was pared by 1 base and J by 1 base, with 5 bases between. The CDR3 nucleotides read TGCGCCAGCAGCCAAGTTATTTCTGGGGCCAACGTCCTGACTTTC. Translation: CASSQVISGANVLTF.

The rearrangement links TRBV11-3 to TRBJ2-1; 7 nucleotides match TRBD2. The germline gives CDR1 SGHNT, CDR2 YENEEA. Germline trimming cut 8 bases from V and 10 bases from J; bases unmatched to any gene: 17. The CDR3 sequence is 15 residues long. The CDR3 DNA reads TGTGCCAGCTCGGGATGGGGCGGGGGATTGGGGGAGCAGTTCTTC. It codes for CASSGWGGGLGEQFF.

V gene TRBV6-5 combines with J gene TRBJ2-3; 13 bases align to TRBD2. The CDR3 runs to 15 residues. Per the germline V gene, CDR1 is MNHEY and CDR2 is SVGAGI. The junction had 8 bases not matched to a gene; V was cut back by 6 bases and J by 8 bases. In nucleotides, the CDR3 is TGTGCCAGCAGCTCGACTAGCGGGGGGTCAGGTACGCAGTATTTT. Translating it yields CASSSTSGGSGTQYF.

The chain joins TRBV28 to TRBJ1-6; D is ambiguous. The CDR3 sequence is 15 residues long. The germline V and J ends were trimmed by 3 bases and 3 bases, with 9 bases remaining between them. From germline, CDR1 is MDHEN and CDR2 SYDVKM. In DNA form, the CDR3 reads TGTGCCAGCAGTTTTGCAGGACTCTATAATTCACCCCTCCACTTT. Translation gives CASSFAGLYNSPLHF.

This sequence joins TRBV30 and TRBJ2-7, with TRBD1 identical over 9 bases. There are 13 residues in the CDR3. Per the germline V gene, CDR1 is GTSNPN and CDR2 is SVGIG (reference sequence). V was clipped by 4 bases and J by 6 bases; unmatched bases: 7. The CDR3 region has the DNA TGTGCCTGGACTGACGGGACAGGGCCCGAGCAGTACTTC. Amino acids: CAWTDGTGPEQYF.

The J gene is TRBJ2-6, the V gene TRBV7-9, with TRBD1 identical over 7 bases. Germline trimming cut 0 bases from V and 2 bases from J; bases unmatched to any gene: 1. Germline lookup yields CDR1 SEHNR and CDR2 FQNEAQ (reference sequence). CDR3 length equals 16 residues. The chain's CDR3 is CASSLAGTAGANVLTF. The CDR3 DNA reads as TGTGCCAGCAGCTTAGCCGGGACAGCTGGGGCCAACGTCCTGACTTTC.

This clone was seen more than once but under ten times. The CDR3, as DNA: TGTGCCAGCAGTTGGGGGGGGCTTAATTCACCCCTCCACTTT. It encodes CASSWGGLNSPLHF. The V and J genes are TRBV6-5 and TRBJ1-6; TRBD1 is a possible D gene (6 bases). CDR1 and CDR2 (germline): MNHEY, SVGAGI. This CDR3 has 14 amino acids. V dropped 4 bases and J dropped 6 bases, with 10 bases sitting between them.

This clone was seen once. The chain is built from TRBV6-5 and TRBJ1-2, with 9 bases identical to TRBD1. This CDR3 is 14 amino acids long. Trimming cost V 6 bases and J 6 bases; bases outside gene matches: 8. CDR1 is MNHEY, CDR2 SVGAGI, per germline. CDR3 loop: CASRSGTGINGYTF. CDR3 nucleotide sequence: TGTGCCAGCAGATCCGGGACAGGGATTAATGGCTACACCTTC.

CDR3 protein: CASSDAGGTDTQYF. The CDR3 nucleotides are TGTGCCAGCAGTGACGCGGGGGGCACAGATACGCAGTATTTT. The V and J genes are TRBV6-4 and TRBJ2-3, with 7 bases that match TRBD2. Germline CDR1 MRHNA, CDR2 SNTAGT. V was pared by 2 bases and J by 1 base, with 0 bases of the junction left unmatched. The CDR3 covers 14 residues.

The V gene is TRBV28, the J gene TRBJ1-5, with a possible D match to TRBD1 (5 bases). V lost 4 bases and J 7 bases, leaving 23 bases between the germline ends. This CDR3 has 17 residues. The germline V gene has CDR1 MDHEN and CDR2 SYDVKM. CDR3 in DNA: TGTGCCAGCAGTTGGCTGGACACCCATATCCCGGGCCAGCCCCAGCATTTT. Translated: CASSWLDTHIPGQPQHF.

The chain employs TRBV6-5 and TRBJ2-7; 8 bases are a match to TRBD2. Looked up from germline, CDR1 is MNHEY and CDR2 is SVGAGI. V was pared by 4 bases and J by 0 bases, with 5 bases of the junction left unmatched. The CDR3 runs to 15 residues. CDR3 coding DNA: TGTGCCAGCAGTTCTACTAGCGGTGCCTCCTACGAGCAGTACTTC. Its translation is CASSSTSGASYEQYF.

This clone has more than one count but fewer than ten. CDR3 region: CSVGGGGGTGELFF. In DNA form, the CDR3 reads TGCAGCGTTGGAGGGGGGGGAGGAACCGGGGAGCTGTTTTTT. V is TRBV29-1 and J is TRBJ2-2, with a tentative D call TRBD2 (7 bases). V was clipped by 4 bases and J by 5 bases, with 14 bases between them. Germline V gene data show CDR1 as SQVTM and CDR2 as ANQGSEA. CDR3 length: 14 amino acids.

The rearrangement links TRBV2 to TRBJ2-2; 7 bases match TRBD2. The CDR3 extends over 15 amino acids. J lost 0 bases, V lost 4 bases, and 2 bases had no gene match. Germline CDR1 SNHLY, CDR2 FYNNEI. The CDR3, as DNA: TGTGCCAGCAGTGGAAGCGGGGCGAACACCGGGGAGCTGTTTTTT. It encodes CASSGSGANTGELFF. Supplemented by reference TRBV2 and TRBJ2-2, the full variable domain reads EPEVTQTPSHQVTQMGQEVILRCVPISNHLYFYWYRQILGQKVEFLVSFYNNEISEKSEIFDDQFSVERPDGSNFTLKIRSTKLEDSAMYFCASSGSGANTGELFFGEGSRLTVL.

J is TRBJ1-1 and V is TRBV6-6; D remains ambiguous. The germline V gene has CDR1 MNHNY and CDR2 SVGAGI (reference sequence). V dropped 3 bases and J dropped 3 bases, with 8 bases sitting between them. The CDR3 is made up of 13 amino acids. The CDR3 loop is CASSYGQDTEAFF. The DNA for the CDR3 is TGTGCCAGCAGTTATGGTCAGGACACTGAAGCTTTCTTT.

CDR3 protein: CASSLDGIGQSGNTIYF. CDR3 nucleotides: TGCGCCAGCAGCTTGGACGGGATCGGGCAGTCTGGAAACACCATATATTTT. The chain employs TRBV5-1 and TRBJ1-3; D not certain. V lost 0 bases to trimming and J lost 1 base, with 14 bases between them. The CDR3 covers 17 residues. Germline CDR1 and CDR2: SGHRS and YFSETQ. Filled out from reference TRBV5-1 and TRBJ1-3, the complete variable domain reads KAGVTQTPRYLIKTRGQQVTLSCSPISGHRSVSWYQQTPGQGLQFLFEYFSETQRNKGNFPGRFSGRQFSNSRSEMNVSTLELGDSALYLCASSLDGIGQSGNTIYFGEGSWLTVV.

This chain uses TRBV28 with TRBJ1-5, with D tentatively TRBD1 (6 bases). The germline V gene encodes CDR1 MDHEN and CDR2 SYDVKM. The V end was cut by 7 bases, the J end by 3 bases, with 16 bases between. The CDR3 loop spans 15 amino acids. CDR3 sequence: CASTLGGALNQPQHF. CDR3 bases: TGTGCCAGCACCCTGGGGGGGGCCCTCAATCAGCCCCAGCATTTT.

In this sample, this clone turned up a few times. The CDR3 spells CASSMRDRGTVRANVLTF. The CDR3 region has the DNA TGTGCCAGTAGTATGAGGGACAGGGGGACTGTTAGGGCCAACGTCCTGACTTTC. The genes are TRBV19 and TRBJ2-6, with TRBD1 matching over 11 bases. This CDR3 has 18 residues. V dropped 3 bases and J dropped 5; count of bases not matched to a gene: 9. The germline V gene encodes CDR1 LNHDA and CDR2 SQIVND (reference sequence).

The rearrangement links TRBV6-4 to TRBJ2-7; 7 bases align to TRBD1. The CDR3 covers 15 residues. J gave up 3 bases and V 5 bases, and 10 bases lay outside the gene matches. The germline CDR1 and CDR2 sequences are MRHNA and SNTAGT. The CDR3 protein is CASSLQNRDSYEQYV. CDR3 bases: TGTGCCAGCAGTCTACAAAACCGGGACAGCTACGAGCAGTACGTC.

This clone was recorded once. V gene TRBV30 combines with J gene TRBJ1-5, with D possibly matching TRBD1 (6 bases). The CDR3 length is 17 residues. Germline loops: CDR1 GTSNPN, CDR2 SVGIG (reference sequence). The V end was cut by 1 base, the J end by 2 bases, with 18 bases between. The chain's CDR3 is CAWSASTLRQGNQPQHF. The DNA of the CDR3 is TGTGCCTGGAGTGCAAGCACCCTCAGACAGGGCAATCAGCCCCAGCATTTT. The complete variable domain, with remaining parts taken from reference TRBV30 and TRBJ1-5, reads SQTIHQWPATLVQPVGSPLSLECTVEGTSNPNLYWYRQAAGRGLQLLFYSVGIGQISSEVPQNLSASRPQDRQFILSSKKLLLSDSGFYLCAWSASTLRQGNQPQHFGDGTRLSIL.